A single sample gave rise to the 21 T cell receptor beta chains below, sequenced in a study of CD8 T cells in Susac syndrome. RNA amounts of about 0.5 to 1 ug underwent reverse transcription with random hexamers. TCRdb recomputed calls from the immunoSEQ multiplex PCR reads with MiXCR, one row per CDR3 protein. The data show 75,000 or so distinct CDR3 sequences, 94% seen once. Sequencing was performed on CD8+ T cells from PBMCs. Receptor source: a human donor with Susac syndrome.

This chain uses TRBV24-1 with TRBJ2-7; D is uncertain. Trimming shortened V by 3 bases and J by 7 bases, and 12 bases separated the two germline ends. The CDR3 extends over 13 amino acids. Germline-derived CDR1 and CDR2 are KGHDR and SFDVKD. CDR3 loop: CATSDRPTGEQYF. CDR3 DNA sequence: TGTGCCACCAGTGATCGCCCGACCGGTGAGCAGTACTTC.

Notes on this clonotype: This clone may be a read error of a much larger clone one base away. V usage is TRBV3-1 and J usage is TRBJ1-5; D is perhaps TRBD1 (5 bases). CDR1 and CDR2 (germline): LGHDT, YNNKEL (reference sequence). Trimming stripped 4 bases from V and 2 bases from J, with 9 bases between. There are 14 residues in the CDR3. As DNA, the CDR3 is TGTGCCAGCAGCCCGGCGGGGGGCAATCAGCCCCAGCATTTT. This translates into CASSPAGGNQPQHF.

The genes are TRBV5-1 and TRBJ2-7, with D possibly TRBD2 on 5 matching bases. With 7 bases removed from V and 2 bases from J, the gap between germline ends came to 13 bases. Per germline, CDR1 SGHRS and CDR2 YFSETQ. This CDR3 has 13 residues. The CDR3 DNA reads TGCGCCAGCCGAGCGGAAGGGACCTACGAGCAGTACTTC. This gives the protein CASRAEGTYEQYF.

The rearrangement uses TRBV4-3 and TRBJ2-6; 9 bases fit TRBD1. V shed 3 bases, J shed 4 bases, and the junction held 4 bases outside the gene matches. Germline lookup yields CDR1 LGHNA and CDR2 YSLEER. The CDR3 consists of 16 residues. The CDR3 loop reads CASSQGTGSGANVLTF. The CDR3 region has the DNA TGCGCCAGCAGCCAGGGGACAGGGTCCGGGGCCAACGTCCTGACTTTC.

The CDR3 here is CASSYSRQGGDFGYTF. In DNA form, the CDR3 reads TGTGCCAGCAGTTACTCGAGGCAGGGTGGGGATTTTGGCTACACCTTC. The rearrangement uses TRBV6-5 and TRBJ1-2, with D possibly matching TRBD1 (5 bases). Germline-derived CDR1 and CDR2 are MNHEY and SVGAGI. V lost 0 bases and J 7 bases, leaving 18 bases between the germline ends. The CDR3 covers 16 residues.

This chain connects TRBV7-9 to TRBJ2-1; weak D call: TRBD1 (6 bases). The length of the CDR3 is 15 residues. The germline V gene encodes CDR1 SEHNR and CDR2 FQNEAQ (reference sequence). Trimming took off 0 bases at V and 5 bases at J, with 11 bases between the two ends. CDR3: CASSLAQGRHNEQFF. For the CDR3, the DNA is TGTGCCAGCAGCTTAGCACAGGGACGTCACAATGAGCAGTTCTTC. Full variable domain (missing parts from reference TRBV7-9 and TRBJ2-1): DTGVSQNPRHKITKRGQNVTFRCDPISEHNRLYWYRQTLGQGPEFLTYFQNEAQLEKSRLLSDRFSAERPKGSFSTLEIQRTEQGDSAMYLCASSLAQGRHNEQFFGPGTRLTVL.

The chain carries TRBV6-2 or TRBV6-3 and TRBJ2-1, with TRBD2 identical over 12 bases. Per germline, CDR1 MNHEY and CDR2 SVGEGT. The junction had 6 bases not matched to a gene; V was cut back by 5 bases and J by 4 bases. The CDR3 contains 16 residues. DNA for the CDR3: TGTGCCAGCAGTCTAGCGGGAGGGGAGGGTTACAATGAGCAGTTCTTC. It encodes CASSLAGGEGYNEQFF.

The genes are TRBV15 and TRBJ2-3, with a weak D call TRBD2 (5 bases). The CDR3 totals 15 residues. From germline, CDR1 is LNHNV and CDR2 YYDKDF (reference sequence). The germline V and J ends were trimmed by 1 base and 2 bases, with 10 bases remaining between them. The CDR3 loop is CATSRGGSDTDTQYF. The CDR3 nucleotides read TGTGCCACCAGCAGAGGTGGTAGCGACACAGATACGCAGTATTTT.

The CDR3 protein is CASSYSSEVETQYF. The CDR3, as DNA: TGTGCCAGCAGTTACAGTAGCGAAGTGGAGACCCAGTACTTC. The genes are TRBV6-5 and TRBJ2-5; D possibly corresponds to TRBD2 (5 bases). Germline assignment: CDR1 MNHEY and CDR2 SVGAGI. The CDR3 is 14 amino acids. Trimming stripped 2 bases from V and 5 bases from J, with 12 bases between.

The CDR3 here is CASSQEGLAGSVDTQYF. Here the CDR3 DNA reads TGTGCCAGCAGCCAAGAGGGACTAGCGGGAAGCGTAGATACGCAGTATTTT. V is TRBV4-2 and J is TRBJ2-3; TRBD2 agrees at 13 bases. Germline V gene sequence: CDR1 LGHNA, CDR2 YNFKEQ. The CDR3 is made up of 17 amino acids. Trimming cost V 0 bases and J 5 bases; bases outside gene matches: 5.

This clonotype was counted once. The V and J genes are TRBV7-9 and TRBJ1-2, with D unclear. Trimming took off 5 bases at V and 8 bases at J, with 21 bases between the two ends. Germline-derived CDR1 and CDR2 are SEHNR and FQNEAQ (reference sequence). This CDR3 comprises 15 residues. This chain's CDR3 is CASSPPITGSSGYTF. In nucleotides, the CDR3 is TGTGCCAGCAGCCCACCCATAACCGGGAGTTCAGGCTACACCTTC.

The genes are TRBV4-1 and TRBJ1-1; D is unclear. This CDR3 is 14 amino acids long. Trimming removed 4 bases at V and 0 bases at J, with 9 bases between. Germline CDR1 reads MGHRA; CDR2 reads YSYEKL. The CDR3 DNA sequence: TGCGCCAGCAGCCTGCAGCTCATGAACACTGAAGCTTTCTTT. Protein product: CASSLQLMNTEAFF.

This chain connects TRBV20-1 to TRBJ2-1; 8 bases agree with TRBD2. Germline CDR1 and CDR2: DFQATT and SNEGSKA (reference sequence). CDR3 length: 12 residues. The CDR3 loop is CRARGGLNEQFF. The CDR3 DNA follows: TGCAGGGCCCGCGGGGGGTTAAATGAGCAGTTCTTC.

The J gene is TRBJ2-7, the V gene TRBV2; TRBD2 is a possible D gene (5 bases). The CDR3 totals 14 residues. The ends were cut back, 4 bases at V and 1 base at J, with 11 bases in the middle. Germline CDR1 and CDR2: SNHLY and FYNNEI. CDR3: CASSGRGSSYEQYF. The CDR3 DNA reads TGTGCCAGCAGTGGACGGGGTTCGTCCTACGAGCAGTACTTC. The whole variable domain, filled in from reference TRBV2 and TRBJ2-7, reads EPEVTQTPSHQVTQMGQEVILRCVPISNHLYFYWYRQILGQKVEFLVSFYNNEISEKSEIFDDQFSVERPDGSNFTLKIRSTKLEDSAMYFCASSGRGSSYEQYFGPGTRLTVT.

The V gene is TRBV5-4, the J gene TRBJ2-7; TRBD1 matches at 11 bases. V lost 4 bases to trimming and J lost 3 bases; unmatched junction nucleotides: 3. Germline V gene lookup returns CDR1 SGHNT and CDR2 YYREEE (reference sequence). The CDR3 runs 14 residues. The CDR3 coding sequence is TGTGCCAGCAGCCCGGGACAGGGGGGCTACGAGCAGTACTTC. Translating gives CASSPGQGGYEQYF.

This chain uses TRBV14 with TRBJ1-2, with D possibly TRBD1 on 5 matching bases. There are 13 residues in the CDR3. Trimming cost V 1 base and J 7 bases, with 10 bases left between them. Per the germline V gene, CDR1 is SGHDN and CDR2 is FVKESK. CDR3: CASSQGSQGGYTF. CDR3 DNA: TGTGCCAGCAGCCAAGGATCTCAGGGTGGCTACACCTTC.

The rearrangement links TRBV27 to TRBJ2-1, with TRBD2 identical over 10 bases. The CDR3 totals 16 residues. Germline values: CDR1 MNHEY, CDR2 SMNVEV (reference sequence). J lost 4 bases, V lost 8 bases, and 11 bases had no gene match. The CDR3 protein is CASRSSGTSVYNEQFF. DNA for the CDR3: TGTGCCAGCCGGAGCTCCGGGACTAGCGTATACAATGAGCAGTTCTTC.

The chain is built from TRBV7-9 and TRBJ1-3; no firm D call. V was cut by 1 base and J by 7 bases, with 11 bases left in between. This CDR3 is built from 14 residues. CDR1 is SEHNR and CDR2 is FQNEAQ in the germline V gene (reference sequence). The CDR3 loop is CASSLGERGNTIYF. DNA for the CDR3: TGTGCCAGCAGCTTAGGGGAAAGAGGGAACACCATATATTTT.

This chain connects TRBV2 to TRBJ2-1; TRBD2 aligns across 8 bases. This CDR3 region has 14 residues. CDR1 SNHLY and CDR2 FYNNEI come from the germline V gene. Germline trimming cut 7 bases from V and 3 bases from J; bases unmatched to any gene: 5. CDR3 amino acids: CASKEREFYNEQFF. As DNA, the CDR3 is TGTGCCAGCAAGGAGCGGGAGTTCTACAATGAGCAGTTCTTC.

The chain links TRBV13 to TRBJ2-4; tentative D call: TRBD1 (6 bases). The CDR3 length is 17 residues. CDR1 is PRHDT and CDR2 is FYEKMQ in the germline V gene (reference sequence). Trimming took off 10 bases at V and 0 bases at J, with 22 bases between the two ends. CDR3 bases: TGTGCCACCGCACGACAGGAGATATACTTAGCCAAAAACATTCAGTACTTC. It translates to CATARQEIYLAKNIQYF.

The rearrangement uses TRBV7-2 and TRBJ2-1; D is possibly TRBD2 (5 bases). The V gene lost 5 bases and the J gene lost 2 bases, with 19 bases spanning the gap. The CDR3 has 17 amino acids. Germline CDR1 and CDR2: SGHTA and FQGNSA. CDR3 amino acids: CASSLLLGPKPYNEQFF. The CDR3 nucleotides are TGTGCCAGCAGCCTTTTACTAGGCCCCAAGCCCTACAATGAGCAGTTCTTC.